A single sample gave rise to the 25 T cell receptor beta chains below, sequenced in a study of blood T cell repertoires in COVID-19 (dated by TCRdb to about 2020). Receptor libraries were prepared by the immunoSEQ multiplex PCR assay. The clones in this table, taken by TCRdb from immuneACCESS, are in-frame only. Not every clone is retained; where verified, under half of the shortfall comes from an unresolved V gene, and the cause of the rest is unknown. Within this sample are over 70,000 clones, with roughly nine tenths of them counted one time only. Approximately 2.4% of the sample is in the top ten clones. Material: peripheral blood. The origin of the receptors is a man over 45 with COVID-19, enrolled during active disease.

The chain joins TRBV28 to TRBJ1-2; tentative D call: TRBD1 (6 bases). Trimming stripped 2 bases from V and 2 bases from J, with 6 bases between. The CDR3 loop spans 13 amino acids. Germline CDR1 MDHEN, CDR2 SYDVKM. The CDR3 region is CASSLTGNYGYTF. CDR3 nucleotides: TGTGCCAGCAGTTTAACAGGGAACTATGGCTACACCTTC.

The chain carries TRBV20-1 and TRBJ2-1, with TRBD2 identical over 8 bases. The CDR3 runs to 14 residues. Germline-derived CDR1 and CDR2 are DFQATT and SNEGSKA (reference sequence). V was clipped by 3 bases and J by 6 bases; unmatched bases: 7. This chain's CDR3 is CSASTSGSLNEQFF. CDR3 in DNA: TGCAGTGCTAGTACTAGCGGATCCCTCAATGAGCAGTTCTTC.

The rearrangement uses TRBV27 and TRBJ1-2; D unresolved. Trimming took 2 bases from V and 4 from J, leaving 17 bases between them. Germline V gene sequence: CDR1 MNHEY, CDR2 SMNVEV (reference sequence). This CDR3 has 16 amino acids. The CDR3 sequence is CASSLGTGNGIYGYTF. The DNA for the CDR3 is TGTGCCAGCAGTTTAGGCACGGGGAACGGAATCTATGGCTACACCTTC.

V usage is TRBV29-1 and J usage is TRBJ1-1, with TRBD1 matching over 8 bases. Trimming took 7 bases from V and 3 from J; bases not matched to a gene: 7. The CDR3 sequence is 13 residues long. Germline V gene lookup returns CDR1 SQVTM and CDR2 ANQGSEA. As DNA, the CDR3 is TGCAGCGGAAAGGACAGGGAGGACACTGAAGCTTTCTTT. It is translated as CSGKDREDTEAFF.

This rearrangement joins TRBV30 to TRBJ2-6; D is possibly TRBD2 (6 bases). This CDR3 is built from 19 residues. V was cut by 4 bases and J by 2 bases, with 24 bases left in between. Germline CDR1 and CDR2: GTSNPN and SVGIG (reference sequence). In nucleotides, the CDR3 is TGTGCCTGGATTCGTGGAGGGGTTGGGGTGCTTACTGGGGCCAACGTCCTGACTTTC. Encoded protein: CAWIRGGVGVLTGANVLTF.

This chain uses TRBV29-1 with TRBJ2-3; D is unclear. This CDR3 spans 13 amino acids. The germline gives CDR1 SQVTM, CDR2 ANQGSEA. Trimming removed 0 bases at V and 1 base at J, with 5 bases between. The CDR3 DNA reads TGCAGCGTTGAAGATCCGGGCACAGATACGCAGTATTTT. This gives the protein CSVEDPGTDTQYF.

V gene TRBV19 combines with J gene TRBJ2-2; TRBD2 matches at 7 bases. J was trimmed by 2 bases and V by 9 bases; bases with no gene match: 9. There are 15 residues in the CDR3. The germline V gene encodes CDR1 LNHDA and CDR2 SQIVND (reference sequence). This CDR3 is CARGGRLANTGELFF. The CDR3 DNA follows: TGTGCCAGGGGGGGGAGACTAGCCAACACCGGGGAGCTGTTTTTT.

The chain employs TRBV23-1 and TRBJ2-6; D ambiguous. TRBV23-1 is an open reading frame, and its role is uncertain. This CDR3 contains 15 residues. V was clipped by 4 bases and J by 5 bases, with 12 bases between them. Here the CDR3 reads CASSPSSLWANVLTF. The DNA of the CDR3 is TGCGCCAGCAGTCCGAGCTCTCTGTGGGCCAACGTCCTGACTTTC.

The rearrangement links TRBV4-1 to TRBJ2-7; 10 positions agree with TRBD2. Germline V gene data show CDR1 as MGHRA and CDR2 as YSYEKL. Losses at the gene ends were 4 bases for V and 6 bases for J; bases not matched to a gene: 9. The CDR3 sequence is 15 residues long. The CDR3 coding sequence is TGCGCCAGCAGCCGAGAAGCGGGAGGGCCGGGCGAGCAGTACGTC. Protein: CASSREAGGPGEQYV.

The chain links TRBV2 to TRBJ1-1; 7 bases map to TRBD1. This CDR3 is 14 amino acids long. The germline V gene has CDR1 SNHLY and CDR2 FYNNEI. V lost 8 bases and J lost 5; bases outside the gene matches: 11. CDR3 DNA: TGTGCCAGCTGGGTACGGGCAGGGGGAACTGAAGCTTTCTTT. Protein: CASWVRAGGTEAFF.

The gene calls are TRBV7-2 and TRBJ1-2, with TRBD1 matching 9 bases. CDR1 is SGHTA, CDR2 FQGNSA, per germline. The CDR3 totals 13 residues. V lost 4 bases and J lost 8; bases outside the gene matches: 5. For the CDR3, the DNA is TGTGCCAGCAGCTCATGGACAGGGGACGGCTACACCTTC. This codes for CASSSWTGDGYTF.

This clone occurred a few times. This chain joins TRBV19 and TRBJ1-6; the D is unclear. Germline CDR1 is LNHDA and CDR2 is SQIVND (reference sequence). CDR3 length equals 15 residues. V dropped 5 bases and J dropped 6 bases, with 14 bases sitting between them. CDR3 loop: CASSSRRIPNSPLHF. The CDR3 DNA is TGTGCCAGTAGTTCCCGGCGGATACCTAATTCACCCCTCCACTTT.

V usage is TRBV4-1 and J usage is TRBJ2-3; TRBD2 aligns across 7 bases. Germline CDR1 reads MGHRA; CDR2 reads YSYEKL. V shed 2 bases, J shed 4 bases, and the junction held 27 bases outside the gene matches. This CDR3 region has 22 residues. The CDR3 DNA reads as TGCGCCAGCAGCCAACCCTCCGGGAGGTCTCCGGGTTCGAGGATCCCGGCAGATACGCAGTATTTT. This codes for CASSQPSGRSPGSRIPADTQYF.

CDR3 sequence reads: CASSQEGRYRSSNQPQHF. The CDR3 nucleotides read TGTGCCAGCAGCCAAGAGGGTAGGTACAGGTCTAGCAATCAGCCCCAGCATTTT. The gene calls are TRBV4-2 and TRBJ1-5; TRBD1 might be the D (5 bases). V lost 0 bases, J lost 0 bases, and 15 bases lay in between. Germline loops: CDR1 LGHNA, CDR2 YNFKEQ. This CDR3 has 18 residues.

The J gene is TRBJ2-6, the V gene TRBV10-3, with 12 nucleotides matching TRBD1. J lost 4 bases, V lost 6 bases, and 7 bases had no gene match. CDR3 length: 17 amino acids. From germline, CDR1 is ENHRY and CDR2 SYGVKD. The DNA of the CDR3 is TGTGCCATCAGCCTAGGGGACAGGGGGCAGGGGGCCAACGTCCTGACTTTC. This sequence encodes CAISLGDRGQGANVLTF.

In its sample, this clone was seen a few times. The chain has TRBV9 and TRBJ2-3; D perhaps matches TRBD1 (6 bases). Looked up from germline, CDR1 is SGDLS and CDR2 is YYNGEE. The CDR3 is 15 residues long. V lost 0 bases and J 2 bases, leaving 10 bases between the germline ends. This CDR3 is CASSVALGATDTQYF. CDR3 bases: TGTGCCAGCAGCGTAGCCCTGGGGGCCACAGATACGCAGTATTTT.

The chain recombines TRBV6-6 with TRBJ1-5; no clear D gene. CDR1 and CDR2 from the germline V gene are MNHNY and SVGAGI (reference sequence). Deletions cut 0 bases from V and 7 bases from J, with 16 bases between. The CDR3 loop spans 16 amino acids. In DNA form, the CDR3 reads TGTGCCAGCAGTTACTCAATCTCGAATCCAAGCCAGCCCCAGCATTTT. Protein sequence: CASSYSISNPSQPQHF.

V gene TRBV5-1 combines with J gene TRBJ2-5, with D possibly being TRBD1 (5 bases). The CDR3 sequence is 14 residues long. Trimming stripped 0 bases from V and 2 bases from J, with 8 bases between. The V gene's germline CDR1 is SGHRS and CDR2 YFSETQ. This chain's CDR3 is CASSLEGVQETQYF. CDR3 in DNA: TGCGCCAGCAGCTTGGAAGGGGTTCAAGAGACCCAGTACTTC.

V and J are TRBV28 and TRBJ1-4; no clear D. With 6 bases removed from V and 5 bases from J, the gap between germline ends came to 4 bases. There are 11 residues in the CDR3. CDR1 is MDHEN, CDR2 SYDVKM, per germline. The CDR3 DNA is TGTGCCAGCAGGGAGAATGAAAAACTGTTTTTT. The encoded protein is CASRENEKLFF.

This chain connects TRBV5-1 to TRBJ2-3, with 11 bases that match TRBD2. The CDR3 loop spans 15 amino acids. Looked up from germline, CDR1 is SGHRS and CDR2 is YFSETQ. Trimming at V came to 2 bases and at J to 4 bases, leaving 3 bases not matched to a gene. The CDR3, as DNA: TGCGCCAGCAGCTTACTAGCGGGAGAGTCAGATACGCAGTATTTT. Translated: CASSLLAGESDTQYF.

The chain combines TRBV7-2 with TRBJ2-3, with 9 bases identical to TRBD2. The germline V gene encodes CDR1 SGHTA and CDR2 FQGNSA. V dropped 0 bases and J dropped 4; count of bases not matched to a gene: 2. The CDR3 runs 15 residues. This CDR3 is CASSLAGTSPDTQYF. The CDR3 coding sequence is TGTGCCAGCAGCTTAGCCGGGACTAGCCCAGATACGCAGTATTTT.

The chain joins TRBV5-1 to TRBJ1-4; 8 bases align to TRBD1. The V segment lost 3 bases and the J segment 0 bases; nucleotides outside the gene matches: 7. CDR3 length: 17 amino acids. Germline V gene sequence: CDR1 SGHRS, CDR2 YFSETQ. CDR3 bases: TGCGCCAGCAGCTCAGGCCTGACAGGGGCAACTAATGAAAAACTGTTTTTT. As protein: CASSSGLTGATNEKLFF.

V is TRBV11-1 and J is TRBJ2-1; D call uncertain. In germline, CDR1 is SGHAT, CDR2 FQDESV (reference sequence). This CDR3 is 14 amino acids long. V lost 2 bases, J lost 7 bases, and 12 bases lay in between. The DNA for the CDR3 is TGTGCCAGCAGCTTATTGCCCCCCCGGAATGAGCAGTTCTTC. This sequence encodes CASSLLPPRNEQFF. Looking up the rest from reference TRBV11-1 and TRBJ2-1 gives the full variable domain: EAEVAQSPRYKITEKSQAVAFWCDPISGHATLYWYRQILGQGPELLVQFQDESVVDDSQLPKDRFSAERLKGVDSTLKIQPAELGDSAMYLCASSLLPPRNEQFFGPGTRLTVL.

The J gene is TRBJ2-1, the V gene TRBV3-1 (or the pseudogene TRBV3-2), with 9 bases identical to TRBD1. Germline V gives CDR1 LGHDT, CDR2 YNNKEL (reference sequence). Trimming took 4 bases from V and 10 from J; bases not matched to a gene: 14. The CDR3 runs 16 residues. CDR3 sequence: CASSPSRPGQGGEQFF. CDR3 coding DNA: TGTGCCAGCAGCCCATCCCGCCCGGGACAGGGAGGCGAGCAGTTCTTC.

V gene TRBV30 combines with J gene TRBJ1-5, with 9 bases fitting TRBD1. This CDR3 contains 13 residues. Germline CDR1 reads GTSNPN; CDR2 reads SVGIG (reference sequence). V lost 2 bases to trimming and J lost 5 bases; unmatched junction nucleotides: 1. Here the CDR3 reads CAWSWDRDQPQHF. Here the CDR3 DNA reads TGTGCCTGGAGTTGGGACAGGGATCAGCCCCAGCATTTT.